The entry below describes one T cell receptor (beta chain). These data come from a study of blood T cell repertoires in COVID-19. Study in general: T cells, B-cell-depleted T cells, or PBMCs provided the cDNA or gDNA that served as material.

This CDR3 spans 16 amino acids. The germline gives CDR1 WSHSY, CDR2 SAAADI. Trimming took off 0 bases at V and 7 bases at J, with 13 bases between the two ends. Some clones are missing from TCRdb's copy, which holds only in-frame ones; the method was immunoSEQ multiplex PCR. The sample shows approximately 120,000 clones, 84% of them seen only once. The sequenced material came from peripheral blood. This receptor was taken from a woman in her forties or fifties with acute or convalescent COVID-19. The genes are TRBV10-2 and TRBJ1-6, with D unresolved. In DNA, the CDR3 is TGCGCCAGCAGTGAGTCGCGGGGTACGGGGAATTCACCCCTCCACTTT. This sequence encodes CASSESRGTGNSPLHF.